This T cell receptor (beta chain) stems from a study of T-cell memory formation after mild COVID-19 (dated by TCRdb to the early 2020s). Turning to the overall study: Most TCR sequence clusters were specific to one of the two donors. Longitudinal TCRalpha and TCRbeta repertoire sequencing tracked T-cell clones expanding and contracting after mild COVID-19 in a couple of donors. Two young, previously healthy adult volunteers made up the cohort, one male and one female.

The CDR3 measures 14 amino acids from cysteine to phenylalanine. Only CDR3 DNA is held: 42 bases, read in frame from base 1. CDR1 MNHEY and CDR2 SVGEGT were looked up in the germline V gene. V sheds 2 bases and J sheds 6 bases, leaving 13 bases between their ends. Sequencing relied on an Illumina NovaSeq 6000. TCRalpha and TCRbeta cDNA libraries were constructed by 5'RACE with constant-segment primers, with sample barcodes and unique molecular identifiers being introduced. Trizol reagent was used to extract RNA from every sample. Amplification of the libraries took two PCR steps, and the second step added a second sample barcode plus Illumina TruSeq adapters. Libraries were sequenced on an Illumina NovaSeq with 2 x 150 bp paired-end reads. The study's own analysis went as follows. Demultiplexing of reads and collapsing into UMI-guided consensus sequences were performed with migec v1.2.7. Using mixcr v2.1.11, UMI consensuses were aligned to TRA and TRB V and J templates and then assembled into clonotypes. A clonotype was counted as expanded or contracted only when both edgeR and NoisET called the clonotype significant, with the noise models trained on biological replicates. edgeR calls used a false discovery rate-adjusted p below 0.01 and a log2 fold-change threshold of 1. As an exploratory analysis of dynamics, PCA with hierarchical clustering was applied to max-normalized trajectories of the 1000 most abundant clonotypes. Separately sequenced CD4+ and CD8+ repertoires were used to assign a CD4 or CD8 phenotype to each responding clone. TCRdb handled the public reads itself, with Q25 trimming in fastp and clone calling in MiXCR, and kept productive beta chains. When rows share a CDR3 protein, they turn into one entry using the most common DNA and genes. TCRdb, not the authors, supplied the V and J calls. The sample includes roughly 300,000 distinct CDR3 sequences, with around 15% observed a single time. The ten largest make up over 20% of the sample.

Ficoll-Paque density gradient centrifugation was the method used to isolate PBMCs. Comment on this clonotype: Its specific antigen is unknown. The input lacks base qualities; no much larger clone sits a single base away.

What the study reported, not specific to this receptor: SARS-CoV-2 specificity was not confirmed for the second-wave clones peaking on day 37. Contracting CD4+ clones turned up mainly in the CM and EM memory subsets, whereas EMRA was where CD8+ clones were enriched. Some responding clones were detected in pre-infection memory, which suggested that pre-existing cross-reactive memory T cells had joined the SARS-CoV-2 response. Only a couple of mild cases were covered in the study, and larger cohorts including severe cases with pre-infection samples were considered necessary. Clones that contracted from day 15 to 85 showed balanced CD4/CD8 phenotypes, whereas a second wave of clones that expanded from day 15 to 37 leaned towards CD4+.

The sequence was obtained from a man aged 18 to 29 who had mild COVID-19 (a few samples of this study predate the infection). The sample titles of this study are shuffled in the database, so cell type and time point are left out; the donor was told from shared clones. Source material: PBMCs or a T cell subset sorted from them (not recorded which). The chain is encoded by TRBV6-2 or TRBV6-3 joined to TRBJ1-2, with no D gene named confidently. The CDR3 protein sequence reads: CASSYPGRMDGYTF. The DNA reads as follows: TGTGCCAGCAGTTACCCCGGCAGGATGGATGGCTACACCTTC.